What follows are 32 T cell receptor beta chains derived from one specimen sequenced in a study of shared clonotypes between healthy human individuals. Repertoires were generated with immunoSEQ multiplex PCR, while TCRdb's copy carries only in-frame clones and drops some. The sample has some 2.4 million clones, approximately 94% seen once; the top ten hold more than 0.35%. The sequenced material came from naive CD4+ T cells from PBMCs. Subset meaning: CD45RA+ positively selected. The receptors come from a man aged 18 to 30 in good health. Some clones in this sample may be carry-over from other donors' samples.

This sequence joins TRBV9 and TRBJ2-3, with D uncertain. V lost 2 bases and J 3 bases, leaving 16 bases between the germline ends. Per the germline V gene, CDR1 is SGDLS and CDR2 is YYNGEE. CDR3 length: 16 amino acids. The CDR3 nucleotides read TGTGCCAGCAGCGTCGCCCCCGGTTGGGGTACAGATACGCAGTATTTT. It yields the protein CASSVAPGWGTDTQYF.

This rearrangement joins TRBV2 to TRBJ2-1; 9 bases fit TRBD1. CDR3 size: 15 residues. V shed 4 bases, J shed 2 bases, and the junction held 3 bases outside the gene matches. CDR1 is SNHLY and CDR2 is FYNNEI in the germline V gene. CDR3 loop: CASSGHRGPYNEQFF. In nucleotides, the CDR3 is TGTGCCAGCAGTGGACACAGGGGGCCCTACAATGAGCAGTTCTTC.

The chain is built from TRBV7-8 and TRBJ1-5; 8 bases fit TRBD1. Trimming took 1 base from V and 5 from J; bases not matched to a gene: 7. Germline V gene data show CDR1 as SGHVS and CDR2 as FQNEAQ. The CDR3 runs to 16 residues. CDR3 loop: CASSLGRQGNHQPQHF. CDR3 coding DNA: TGTGCCAGCAGCTTAGGACGACAGGGGAACCATCAGCCCCAGCATTTT.

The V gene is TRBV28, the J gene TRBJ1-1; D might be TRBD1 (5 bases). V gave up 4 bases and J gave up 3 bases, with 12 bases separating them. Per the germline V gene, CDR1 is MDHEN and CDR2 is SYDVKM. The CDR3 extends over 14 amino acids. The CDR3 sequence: CASSSQGWYTEAFF. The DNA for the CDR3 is TGTGCCAGCAGTTCCCAGGGTTGGTACACTGAAGCTTTCTTT.

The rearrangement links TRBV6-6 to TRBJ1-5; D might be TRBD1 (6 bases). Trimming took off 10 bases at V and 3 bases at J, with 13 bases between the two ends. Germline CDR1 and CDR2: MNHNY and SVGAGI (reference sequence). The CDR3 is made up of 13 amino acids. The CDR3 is CATLGTPNQPQHF. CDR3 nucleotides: TGTGCCACCCTCGGGACACCCAATCAGCCCCAGCATTTT.

The CDR3, as DNA: TGTGCCAGCAGTGACCGACAGGGAGATACGCAGTATTTT. It is translated as CASSDRQGDTQYF. The chain joins TRBV6-5 to TRBJ2-3; 7 bases align to TRBD1. This CDR3 contains 13 residues. Per the germline V gene, CDR1 is MNHEY and CDR2 is SVGAGI. Losses at the gene ends were 5 bases for V and 5 bases for J; bases not matched to a gene: 4.

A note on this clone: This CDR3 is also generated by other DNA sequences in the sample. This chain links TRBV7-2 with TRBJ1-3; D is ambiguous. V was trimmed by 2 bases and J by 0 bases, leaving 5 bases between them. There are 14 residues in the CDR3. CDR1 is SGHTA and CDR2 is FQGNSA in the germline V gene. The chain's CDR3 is CASSLSVSGNTIYF. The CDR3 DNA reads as TGTGCCAGCAGCTTATCAGTCTCTGGAAACACCATATATTTT.

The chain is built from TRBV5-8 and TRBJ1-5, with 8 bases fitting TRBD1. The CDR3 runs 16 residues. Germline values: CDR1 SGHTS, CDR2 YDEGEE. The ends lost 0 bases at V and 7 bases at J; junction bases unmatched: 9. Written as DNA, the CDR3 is TGTGCCAGCAGCTTGGGGGCCGCAGGGGGCGGCCAGCCCCAGCATTTT. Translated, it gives CASSLGAAGGGQPQHF.

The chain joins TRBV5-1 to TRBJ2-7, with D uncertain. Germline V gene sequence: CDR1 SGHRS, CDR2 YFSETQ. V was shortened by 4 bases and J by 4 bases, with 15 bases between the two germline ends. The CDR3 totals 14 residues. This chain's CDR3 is CASSATFPGYEQYF. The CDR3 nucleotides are TGCGCCAGCAGCGCGACGTTCCCTGGGTACGAGCAGTACTTC. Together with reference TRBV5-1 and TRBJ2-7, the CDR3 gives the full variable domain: KAGVTQTPRYLIKTRGQQVTLSCSPISGHRSVSWYQQTPGQGLQFLFEYFSETQRNKGNFPGRFSGRQFSNSRSEMNVSTLELGDSALYLCASSATFPGYEQYFGPGTRLTVT.

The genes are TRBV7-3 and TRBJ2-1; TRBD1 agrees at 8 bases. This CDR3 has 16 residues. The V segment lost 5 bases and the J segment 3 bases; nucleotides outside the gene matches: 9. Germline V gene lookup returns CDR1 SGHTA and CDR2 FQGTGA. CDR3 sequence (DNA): TGTGCCAGCAGCAGATCCGGGACAGGATTCTACAATGAGCAGTTCTTC. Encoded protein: CASSRSGTGFYNEQFF.

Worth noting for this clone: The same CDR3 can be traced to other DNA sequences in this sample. The CDR3 reads CASSLEYSTDTQYF. The CDR3 bases are TGCGCCAGCAGCTTGGAATACAGCACAGATACGCAGTATTTT. The V call is TRBV5-1, the J call TRBJ2-3; D gene unclear. V lost 0 bases and J 0 bases, leaving 5 bases between the germline ends. The CDR3 extends over 14 amino acids. CDR1 SGHRS and CDR2 YFSETQ come from the germline V gene.

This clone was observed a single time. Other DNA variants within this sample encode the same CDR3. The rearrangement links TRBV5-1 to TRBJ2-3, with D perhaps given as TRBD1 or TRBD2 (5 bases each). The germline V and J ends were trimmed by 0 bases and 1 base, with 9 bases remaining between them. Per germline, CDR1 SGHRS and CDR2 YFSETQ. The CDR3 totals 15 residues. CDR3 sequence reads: CASSLVGEGTDTQYF. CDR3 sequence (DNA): TGCGCCAGCAGCTTGGTGGGGGAAGGCACAGATACGCAGTATTTT.

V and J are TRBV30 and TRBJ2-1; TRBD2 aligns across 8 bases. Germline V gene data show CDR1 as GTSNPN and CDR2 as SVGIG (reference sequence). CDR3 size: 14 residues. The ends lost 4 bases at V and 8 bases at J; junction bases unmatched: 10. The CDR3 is CAWNPGLGNDEQFF. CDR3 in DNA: TGTGCCTGGAACCCGGGACTAGGCAACGATGAGCAGTTCTTC.

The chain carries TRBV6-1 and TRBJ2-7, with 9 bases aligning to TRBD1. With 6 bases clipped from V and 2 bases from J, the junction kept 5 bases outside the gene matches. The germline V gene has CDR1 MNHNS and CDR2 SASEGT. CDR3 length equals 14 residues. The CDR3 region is CASRTTGGTYEQYF. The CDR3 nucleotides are TGTGCCAGCAGGACGACAGGGGGGACCTACGAGCAGTACTTC.

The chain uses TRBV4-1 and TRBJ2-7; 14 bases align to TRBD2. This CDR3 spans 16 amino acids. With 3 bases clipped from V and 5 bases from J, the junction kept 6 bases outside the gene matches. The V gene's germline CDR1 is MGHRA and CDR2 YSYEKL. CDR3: CASSQGLAGVQNEQYF. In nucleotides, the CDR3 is TGCGCCAGCAGCCAGGGACTAGCGGGAGTTCAGAACGAGCAGTACTTC.

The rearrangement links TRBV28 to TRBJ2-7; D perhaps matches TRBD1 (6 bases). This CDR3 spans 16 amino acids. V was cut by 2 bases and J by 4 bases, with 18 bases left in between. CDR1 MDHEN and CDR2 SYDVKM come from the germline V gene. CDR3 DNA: TGTGCCAGCAGTTTAACCGGGCAGGGGCTGGGGTACGAGCAGTACTTC. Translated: CASSLTGQGLGYEQYF.

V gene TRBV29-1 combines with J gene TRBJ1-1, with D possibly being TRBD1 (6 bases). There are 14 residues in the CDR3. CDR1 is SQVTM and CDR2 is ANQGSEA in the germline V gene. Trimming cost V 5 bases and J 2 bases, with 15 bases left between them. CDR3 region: CSVRFRTENTEAFF. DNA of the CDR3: TGCAGCGTTAGGTTCCGGACAGAAAACACTGAAGCTTTCTTT. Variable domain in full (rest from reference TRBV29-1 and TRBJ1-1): SAVISQKPSRDICQRGTSLTIQCQVDSQVTMMFWYRQQPGQSLTLIATANQGSEATYESGFVIDKFPISRPNLTFSTLTVSNMSPEDSSIYLCSVRFRTENTEAFFGQGTRLTVV.

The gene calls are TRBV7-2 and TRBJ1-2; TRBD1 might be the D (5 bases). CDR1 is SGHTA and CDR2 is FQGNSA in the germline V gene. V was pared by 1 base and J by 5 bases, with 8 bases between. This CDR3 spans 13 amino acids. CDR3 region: CASSLGGVYGYTF. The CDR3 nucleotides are TGTGCCAGCAGCTTAGGGGGGGTTTATGGCTACACCTTC. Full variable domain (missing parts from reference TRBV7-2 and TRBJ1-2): GAGVSQSPSNKVTEKGKDVELRCDPISGHTALYWYRQSLGQGLEFLIYFQGNSAPDKSGLPSDRFSAERTGGSVSTLTIQRTQQEDSAVYLCASSLGGVYGYTFGSGTRLTVV.

This CDR3 reads CASSFVAGVKNIQYF. The CDR3 DNA follows: TGCGCCAGCAGCTTCGTGGCGGGAGTCAAAAACATTCAGTACTTC. The chain links TRBV5-1 to TRBJ2-4; 7 bases line up with TRBD2. The CDR3 has 15 amino acids. With 2 bases clipped from V and 3 bases from J, the junction kept 5 bases outside the gene matches. From germline, CDR1 is SGHRS and CDR2 YFSETQ.

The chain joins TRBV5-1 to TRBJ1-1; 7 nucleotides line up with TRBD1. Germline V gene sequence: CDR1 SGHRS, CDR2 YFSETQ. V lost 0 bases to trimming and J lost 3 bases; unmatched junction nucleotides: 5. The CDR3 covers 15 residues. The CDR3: CASSLEGGQYTEAFF. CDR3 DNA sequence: TGCGCCAGCAGCTTGGAAGGGGGCCAGTACACTGAAGCTTTCTTT.

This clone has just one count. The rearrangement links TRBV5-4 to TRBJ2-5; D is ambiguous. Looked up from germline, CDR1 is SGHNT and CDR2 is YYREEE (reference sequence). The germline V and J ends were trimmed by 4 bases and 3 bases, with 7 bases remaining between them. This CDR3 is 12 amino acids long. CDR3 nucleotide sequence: TGTGCCAGCAGCCCCGGAAAAGAGACCCAGTACTTC. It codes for CASSPGKETQYF.

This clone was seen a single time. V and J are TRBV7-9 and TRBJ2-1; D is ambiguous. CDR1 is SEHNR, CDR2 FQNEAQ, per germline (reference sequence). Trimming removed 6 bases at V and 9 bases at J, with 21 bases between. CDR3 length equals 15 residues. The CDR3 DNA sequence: TGTGCCAGCAGTTTAACCCGAGAAAGGTCGGGTGAGCAGTTCTTC. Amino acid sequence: CASSLTRERSGEQFF.

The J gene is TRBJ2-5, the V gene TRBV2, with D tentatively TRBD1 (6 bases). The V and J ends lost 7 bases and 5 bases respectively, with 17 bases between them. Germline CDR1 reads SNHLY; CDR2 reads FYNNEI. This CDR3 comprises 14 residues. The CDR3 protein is CASTDRGRMETQYF. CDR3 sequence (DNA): TGTGCCAGCACCGATAGGGGGAGAATGGAGACCCAGTACTTC.

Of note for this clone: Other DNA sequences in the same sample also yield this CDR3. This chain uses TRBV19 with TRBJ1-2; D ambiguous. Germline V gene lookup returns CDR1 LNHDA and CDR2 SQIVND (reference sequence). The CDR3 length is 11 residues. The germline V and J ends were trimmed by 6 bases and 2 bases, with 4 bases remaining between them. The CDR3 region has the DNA TGTGCCAGTAGGGCCAACTATGGCTACACCTTC. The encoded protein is CASRANYGYTF.

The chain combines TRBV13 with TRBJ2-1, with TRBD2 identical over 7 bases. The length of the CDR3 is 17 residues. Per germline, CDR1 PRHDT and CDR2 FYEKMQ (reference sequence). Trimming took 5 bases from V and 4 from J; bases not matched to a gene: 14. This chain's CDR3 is CASSPRGAGSNYNEQFF. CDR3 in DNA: TGTGCCAGCAGCCCCCGGGGAGCGGGATCGAATTACAATGAGCAGTTCTTC.

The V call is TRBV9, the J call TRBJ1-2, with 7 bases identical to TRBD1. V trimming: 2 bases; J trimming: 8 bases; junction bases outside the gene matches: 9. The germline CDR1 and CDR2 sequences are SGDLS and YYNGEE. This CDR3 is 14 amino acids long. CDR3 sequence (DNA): TGTGCCAGCAGCGTTATCTTACAGGGGAAAGGCTACACCTTC. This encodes CASSVILQGKGYTF.

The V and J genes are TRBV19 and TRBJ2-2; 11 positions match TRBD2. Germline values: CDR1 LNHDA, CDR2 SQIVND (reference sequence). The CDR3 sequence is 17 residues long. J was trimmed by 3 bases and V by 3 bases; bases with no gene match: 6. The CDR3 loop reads CASSMTSGTGYTGELFF. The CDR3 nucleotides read TGTGCCAGTAGTATGACTAGCGGGACGGGATACACCGGGGAGCTGTTTTTT.

CDR3 nucleotides: TGCGCCAGCAGCCAAGAGTCCCTCTACGGAGAGACCCAGTACTTC. It is translated as CASSQESLYGETQYF. The rearrangement links TRBV4-1 to TRBJ2-5, with unresolved D. The V and J ends lost 0 bases and 4 bases respectively, with 12 bases between them. CDR1 and CDR2 (germline): MGHRA, YSYEKL. The CDR3 sequence is 15 residues long.

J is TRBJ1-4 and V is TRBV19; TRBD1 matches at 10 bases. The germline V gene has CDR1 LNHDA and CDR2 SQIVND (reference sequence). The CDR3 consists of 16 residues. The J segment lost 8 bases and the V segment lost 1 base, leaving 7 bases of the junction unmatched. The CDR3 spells CASSIASGTGEEKLFF. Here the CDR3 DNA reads TGTGCCAGTAGTATAGCCTCCGGGACAGGGGAAGAAAAACTGTTTTTT.

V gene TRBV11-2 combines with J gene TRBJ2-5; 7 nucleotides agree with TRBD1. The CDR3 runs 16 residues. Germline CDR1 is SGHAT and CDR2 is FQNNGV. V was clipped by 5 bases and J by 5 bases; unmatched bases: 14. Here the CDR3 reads CASSPPGTVRWETQYF. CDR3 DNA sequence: TGTGCCAGCAGCCCTCCCGGGACAGTACGGTGGGAGACCCAGTACTTC. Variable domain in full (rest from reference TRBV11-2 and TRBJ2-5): EAGVAQSPRYKIIEKRQSVAFWCNPISGHATLYWYQQILGQGPKLLIQFQNNGVVDDSQLPKDRFSAERLKGVDSTLKIQPAKLEDSAVYLCASSPPGTVRWETQYFGPGTRLLVL.

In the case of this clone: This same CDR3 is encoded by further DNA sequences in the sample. Here the CDR3 DNA reads TGTGCCAGCAGTGAATTGGGGTACGAGCAGTACTTC. It yields the protein CASSELGYEQYF. This chain uses TRBV25-1 with TRBJ2-7; D is unclear. The CDR3 spans 12 residues. Between the trimmed V and J ends, which lost 1 base and 4 bases, there was a span of 5 bases. From germline, CDR1 is MGHDK and CDR2 SYGVNS.

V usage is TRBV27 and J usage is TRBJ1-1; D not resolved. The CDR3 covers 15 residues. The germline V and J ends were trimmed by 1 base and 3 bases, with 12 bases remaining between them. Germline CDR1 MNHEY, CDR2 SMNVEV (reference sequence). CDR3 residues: CASSLLPRWDTEAFF. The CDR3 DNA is TGTGCCAGCAGTTTATTACCCCGCTGGGACACTGAAGCTTTCTTT.